The clone carrying this T cell receptor (beta chain) appeared a single time. These data belong to a study of OX40 agonist ivuxolimab in advanced cancers. Sequencing used immunoSEQ multiplex PCR; TCRdb keeps in-frame clones, though not all of them. Counted here are about 93,000 clones, about 90% occurring once; the ten biggest clones make up around 0.54%. This clonotype originated in an adult with an advanced solid tumor such as melanoma, head and neck, liver or kidney cancer. The sequences come from CD4+ or CD8+ T cells sorted from blood, collected in a trial of the OX40 agonist ivuxolimab.

CDR3 sequence (DNA): TGTGCCAGAAGCTTGAGGGGACAGGGGCTAGAAAAACTGTTTTTT. It is translated as CARSLRGQGLEKLFF. The chain recombines TRBV5-3 with TRBJ1-4; 10 bases fit TRBD1. TRBV5-3 is an open reading frame whose function is uncertain. V lost 1 base to trimming and J lost 8 bases; unmatched junction nucleotides: 5. The CDR3 sequence is 15 residues long.